One and the same sample provided the 3 T cell receptor beta chains below, sequenced in a study of vaccination effects on CD4 cells after COVID-19. At the end of about 10 days of culture, CD4+ T cells were isolated. Each participant received a vaccine that was either BNT162b2 or mRNA-1273, given as two doses. These TCRs are of unknown antigen specificity. Repertoires were generated with immunoSEQ multiplex PCR, while TCRdb's copy carries only in-frame clones and drops some. The sample consists of about 73,000 clones, around 67% of them appearing once. The sequenced sample was CD4+ T cells from PBMCs cultured without peptide, obtained after COVID-19 vaccination. These receptor sequences come from a human donor who received a COVID-19 vaccine.

The J gene is TRBJ2-7, the V gene TRBV12-5, with a possible D match to TRBD2 (6 bases). The germline CDR1 and CDR2 sequences are LGHNT and FRNRAP. Trimming took off 5 bases at V and 2 bases at J, with 16 bases between the two ends. The CDR3 has 15 residues. The CDR3 region has the DNA TGTGCTAGTGGTACTTGGAGGGGTCTAACCTACGAGCAGTACGTC. Its protein is CASGTWRGLTYEQYV.

This rearrangement joins TRBV7-8 to TRBJ1-2; D unclear. The V and J ends lost 5 bases and 3 bases respectively, with 19 bases between them. Germline V gene lookup returns CDR1 SGHVS and CDR2 FQNEAQ. There are 16 residues in the CDR3. DNA for the CDR3: TGTGCCAGCAGCGTAGGGAACGGGCGGGCCGACTATGGCTACACCTTC. Protein product: CASSVGNGRADYGYTF.

CDR3 sequence reads: CASSTPGTHTDTQYF. CDR3 sequence (DNA): TGTGCCAGCAGCACACCCGGGACTCACACAGATACGCAGTATTTT. The chain recombines TRBV11-2 with TRBJ2-3, with D possibly being TRBD2 (6 bases). The CDR3 has 15 amino acids. Trimming left V 5 bases short and J 2 bases short, with 14 bases between. Germline assignment: CDR1 SGHAT and CDR2 FQNNGV.